Sequencing of this T cell receptor (beta chain) was carried out in a study of radiation and T cells in renal cell carcinoma. Noted time point: blood 4 weeks post-SBRT, at nephrectomy. The treatment is: 15 Gy SBRT to primary tumor, nephrectomy 4 weeks later. The tumor was a clear cell renal cell carcinoma. This clone was counted a few times. The V end lost 4 bases, the J end lost 7 bases, and 7 bases lay between the germline ends. The CDR3 runs to 11 residues. Per the germline V gene, CDR1 is MGHDK and CDR2 is SYGVNS. Clones were sequenced by immunoSEQ multiplex PCR, and TCRdb holds only the in-frame ones, with some missing. The data hold around 140,000 clones, with 86% observed a single time.

The material sequenced was blood, taken from a patient whose treatment included radiotherapy and nephrectomy. The receptor was derived from a woman aged 50 to 65 with renal cell carcinoma. The V call is TRBV25-1, the J call TRBJ1-1; D is ambiguous. The CDR3 DNA is TGTGCCAGCAGTGGAGGTGGTGAAGCTTTCTTT. This gives the protein CASSGGGEAFF.